This TCR beta chain originates from a study of blood T cell repertoires in COVID-19. Study-wide background: The origin of the acute and convalescent COVID-19 samples was the United States, Italy and Spain.

In germline, CDR1 is SGHRS, CDR2 YFSETQ. This CDR3 spans 13 amino acids. The V gene lost 0 bases and the J gene lost 6 bases, with 9 bases spanning the gap. Original analysis: Quantification of nucleated cells was approximated via reference gene primer amplification. This table comes from immunoSEQ multiplex PCR, and its TCRdb copy is limited to in-frame clones, with some not included. V, J and clone size were drawn from that table, and D and trimming were deduced from the DNA. The sample contains around 84,000 clones, around four fifths of which appear only once. The receptor was derived from a man older than 75 with active or convalescent COVID-19. The V gene is TRBV5-1, the J gene TRBJ1-1; D is ambiguous. Input material: peripheral blood. CDR3 residues: CASSLVGLSEAFF. The CDR3, as DNA: TGCGCCAGCAGCTTGGTTGGACTGTCTGAAGCTTTCTTT.